A selection of T cell receptor beta chains follows, all from one sample in a study of blood T cell repertoires in COVID-19. Profiled with immunoSEQ multiplex PCR; TCRdb holds only in-frame clones, not every one. The sample consists of about 440,000 clones, approximately 90% of them appearing once. The sample comprised peripheral blood. These TCRs come from a woman in her forties or fifties with COVID-19, enrolled during active disease. CDR3s include the opening cysteine and the closing phenylalanine or tryptophan. The order of the fields is V gene, clone size, D gene, J gene, CDR3 DNA, CDR3 protein. A D gene is named only where the DNA matches it firmly. Some rows mark clone size as missing; the rest say once, few, many or name a class of expanded clone.

v_gene: TRBV5-4; abundance: .; d_gene: TRBD2; j_gene: TRBJ2-6; CDR3nt: TGTGCCAGCAGGGAGGGACTAACCGGGGCCAACGTCCTGACTTTC; CDR3aa: CASREGLTGANVLTF
v_gene: TRBV19; abundance: .; d_gene: .; j_gene: TRBJ1-1; CDR3nt: TGTGCCAGTAGACTCGACACGAACACTGAAGCTTTCTTT; CDR3aa: CASRLDTNTEAFF
v_gene: TRBV5-1; abundance: once; d_gene: .; j_gene: TRBJ1-6; CDR3nt: TGCGCCAGCAGCCAGACTATTTCTTCACCCCTCCACTTT; CDR3aa: CASSQTISSPLHF
v_gene: TRBV6-1; abundance: .; d_gene: .; j_gene: TRBJ2-7; CDR3nt: TGTGCCAGCAGTCAAGCGATTTCGGACAGATCCTACGAGCAGTACTTC; CDR3aa: CASSQAISDRSYEQYF
v_gene: TRBV10-1; abundance: .; d_gene: .; j_gene: TRBJ2-2; CDR3nt: TGCGCCAGCAGTGCCTCCATTACAGGGACCGGGGAGCTGTTTTTT; CDR3aa: CASSASITGTGELFF
v_gene: TRBV4-1; abundance: .; d_gene: .; j_gene: TRBJ2-7; CDR3nt: TGCGCCAGCAGCCCCTTTGGTAACACCTACGAGCAGTACTTC; CDR3aa: CASSPFGNTYEQYF
v_gene: TRBV10-2; abundance: .; d_gene: .; j_gene: TRBJ1-2; CDR3nt: TGCGCCAGCAGCTTGAGGACAGATTTCTATGGCTACACCTTC; CDR3aa: CASSLRTDFYGYTF
v_gene: TRBV4-2; abundance: .; d_gene: TRBD1; j_gene: TRBJ1-3; CDR3nt: TGTGCCAGCAGCCAAGAGGGACAGGGGGCAAACACCATATATTTT; CDR3aa: CASSQEGQGANTIYF
v_gene: TRBV6-4; abundance: .; d_gene: TRBD1; j_gene: TRBJ1-4; CDR3nt: TGTGCCAGCAGCCTCTTCGGGACAGGGATATCAGGAAAACTGTTTTTT; CDR3aa: CASSLFGTGISGKLFF
v_gene: TRBV19; abundance: .; d_gene: TRBD1; j_gene: TRBJ1-2; CDR3nt: TGTGCCAGCGGACAGGGATACGGCTATGGCTACACCTTC; CDR3aa: CASGQGYGYGYTF
v_gene: TRBV6-4; abundance: .; d_gene: .; j_gene: TRBJ2-3; CDR3nt: TGTGCCAGCAGTGAAGTGGCAGGGGAAGGGGATACGCAGTATTTT; CDR3aa: CASSEVAGEGDTQYF
v_gene: TRBV29-1; abundance: .; d_gene: .; j_gene: TRBJ2-1; CDR3nt: TGCAGCGTTGAAGACGCCACGAGGGAGCAGTTCTTC; CDR3aa: CSVEDATREQFF
v_gene: TRBV5-6; abundance: .; d_gene: .; j_gene: TRBJ2-4; CDR3nt: TGTGCCAGCACAGCGGTAGCCAAAAACATTCAGTACTTC; CDR3aa: CASTAVAKNIQYF
v_gene: TRBV7-8; abundance: .; d_gene: .; j_gene: TRBJ1-5; CDR3nt: TGTGCCAGCAGCTTGGGCGGTGGCGGGGAAAGGCGTCAGCCCCAGCATTTT; CDR3aa: CASSLGGGGERRQPQHF
v_gene: TRBV6-5; abundance: .; d_gene: TRBD1; j_gene: TRBJ2-7; CDR3nt: TGTGCCAGCACTGGGGGACAGGGGACGAGTGAGCAGTACTTC; CDR3aa: CASTGGQGTSEQYF
v_gene: TRBV5-1; abundance: .; d_gene: TRBD1; j_gene: TRBJ1-2; CDR3nt: TGCGCCAGCAGCTCCTACACAGGGGGCTATAGCTATGGCTACACCTTC; CDR3aa: CASSSYTGGYSYGYTF
v_gene: TRBV5-1; abundance: .; d_gene: .; j_gene: TRBJ1-1; CDR3nt: TGCGCCAGCAGCCTCCCGGACATTTTGAACACTGAAGCTTTCTTT; CDR3aa: CASSLPDILNTEAFF
v_gene: TRBV2; abundance: .; d_gene: TRBD1; j_gene: TRBJ2-1; CDR3nt: TGTGCCAGCAGTGAAGCCCCGACAGGGGGCTTGGTTGAGCAGTTCTTC; CDR3aa: CASSEAPTGGLVEQFF
v_gene: TRBV6-5; abundance: .; d_gene: TRBD1; j_gene: TRBJ1-1; CDR3nt: TGTGCCAGCAGGGTAAGACAGGGGGCAACTGAAGCTTTCTTT; CDR3aa: CASRVRQGATEAFF
v_gene: TRBV2; abundance: .; d_gene: .; j_gene: TRBJ2-3; CDR3nt: TGTGCCAGCACGACAGGGAAGGGGGGCTTGCCCACAGATACGCAGTATTTT; CDR3aa: CASTTGKGGLPTDTQYF
v_gene: TRBV6-5; abundance: .; d_gene: TRBD1; j_gene: TRBJ1-4; CDR3nt: TGTGCCAGCAGTCGGACAGGGTCGCGAGAAAAACTGTTTTTT; CDR3aa: CASSRTGSREKLFF
v_gene: TRBV7-9; abundance: .; d_gene: .; j_gene: TRBJ1-2; CDR3nt: TGTGCCTCCTACCAGGGTCCCTATGGCTACACCTTC; CDR3aa: CASYQGPYGYTF
v_gene: TRBV5-1; abundance: .; d_gene: TRBD1; j_gene: TRBJ1-1; CDR3nt: TGCGCCAGCAGCACCGGGACAGTCTCTACTGAAGCTTTCTTT; CDR3aa: CASSTGTVSTEAFF